This is a list of T cell receptor beta chains from one sample in a study of CD8 T cells in Susac syndrome. TCRdb re-derived calls from the immunoSEQ multiplex PCR reads in MiXCR, one entry per CDR3 protein. The table lists approximately 160,000 distinct CDR3 sequences, approximately 94% of them singletons. Sequencing was carried out using CD4+ T cells from PBMCs. Receptor source: a human donor with Susac syndrome. CDR3s leave out the opening cysteine and the closing phenylalanine or tryptophan. Fields, in order: J gene, clone size, V gene, CDR3 protein. Clone size is shown for a subset of rows, as once, few, many or a class of expanded clone.

TRBJ2-1 | NA | TRBV6-1 | ASSPYSSGRGAYNEQF
TRBJ1-1 | NA | TRBV24-1 | ATSQTGITEAF
TRBJ1-4 | NA | TRBV7-9 | ASSLQLGGEKLF
TRBJ2-7 | NA | TRBV20-1 | SARWTKYEQY
TRBJ2-7 | NA | TRBV30 | AWSEGTYEQY
TRBJ2-1 | NA | TRBV27 | ASSLYLRGTSYNEQF
TRBJ2-2 | NA | TRBV10-3 | AIRLAENTGELF
TRBJ1-2 | NA | TRBV6-5 | ASSRTDSNYGYT
TRBJ2-1 | NA | TRBV29-1 | SVAKNNEQF
TRBJ1-2 | once | TRBV12-3/TRBV12-4 | ASSPTRGRTYGYT
TRBJ1-5 | NA | TRBV20-1 | SARRDRGSYSNQPQH
TRBJ2-7 | NA | TRBV20-1 | SARDSGASYEQY
TRBJ2-7 | NA | TRBV4-2 | ASSLGPNYEQY
TRBJ1-2 | once | TRBV28 | ASSSDRGRYGYT
TRBJ1-5 | NA | TRBV28 | ASCTRRGDQPQH
TRBJ1-2 | few | TRBV6-5 | ASSGTGIYGYT
TRBJ2-5 | NA | TRBV5-6 | ASSGSGTEETQY
TRBJ1-5 | NA | TRBV30 | AWSSRGGQPQH
TRBJ2-5 | once | TRBV2 | ATTGDQETQY
TRBJ2-7 | NA | TRBV5-1 | ASSGQVSSYEQY
TRBJ2-1 | once | TRBV13 | ASTRKSSYNEQF
TRBJ1-5 | NA | TRBV2 | ASVGTSPNQPQH
TRBJ2-2 | NA | TRBV20-1 | SAPAYRVKGGTGELF
TRBJ1-3 | NA | TRBV6-5 | ASSYGEGNTIY
TRBJ1-2 | NA | TRBV6-5 | ASYRVIYGYT
TRBJ1-1 | NA | TRBV28 | ASSFPGPAEAF
TRBJ2-7 | NA | TRBV12-3/TRBV12-4 | ASSSSVNYEQY
TRBJ2-4 | NA | TRBV29-1 | SVESRAKNIQY
TRBJ2-3 | NA | TRBV12-3/TRBV12-4 | ACRRQQSMAARGDTQY
TRBJ1-2 | NA | TRBV29-1 | SGVDRENYGYT
TRBJ1-2 | once | TRBV30 | AWSGENRGNYGYT
TRBJ2-1 | NA | TRBV30 | AWSADPGPPVGEQF
TRBJ2-5 | NA | TRBV7-2 | ASGLAAQETQY
TRBJ1-5 | NA | TRBV20-1 | SARVGAENQPQH
TRBJ2-1 | NA | TRBV30 | AWSASLAHNEQF
TRBJ1-4 | NA | TRBV11-2 | ASSLELAEKLF
TRBJ1-2 | NA | TRBV15 | ATSRTGFGYT
TRBJ2-3 | NA | TRBV29-1 | SVAPTASTDTQY
TRBJ2-5 | NA | TRBV24-1 | ATSGPSSRQETQY
TRBJ2-5 | NA | TRBV9 | ASSTWWGTEETQY
TRBJ1-1 | NA | TRBV7-9 | ASSYAQGTEAF
TRBJ2-1 | NA | TRBV29-1 | SVEVSGGSTRV
TRBJ2-2 | NA | TRBV29-1 | SVAARVGTGELF
TRBJ2-1 | NA | TRBV3-1 | ASSLRSGVWGPNEQF
TRBJ1-2 | NA | TRBV15 | ATSPDLQYGYT
TRBJ1-6 | NA | TRBV25-1 | ASSGAVSLH
TRBJ2-5 | once | TRBV28 | ASSSPSRAGGQETQY
TRBJ2-1 | NA | TRBV9 | ASSLNSRGGEQF
TRBJ2-5 | NA | TRBV20-1 | SAPKPGGGETQY
TRBJ2-1 | NA | TRBV7-2 | ASSLASGDNEQF